Presented here are 22 T cell receptor beta chains from one specimen sequenced in a study of shared clonotypes between healthy human individuals. Sequenced by immunoSEQ multiplex PCR; TCRdb stores in-frame clones only, minus some. The table includes roughly 2.6 million clones, around 90% detected once. Material: naive CD4+ T cells sorted from blood. Subset described: CD45RA+ positively selected. The receptors shown here come from a young man in good health.

The V call is TRBV28, the J call TRBJ2-5; 7 bases map to TRBD1. TRBJ2-7 explains the end of the DNA better; the J call may be wrong. The CDR3 spans 12 residues. Germline V lookup: CDR1 MDHEN, CDR2 SYDVKM. The CDR3 nucleotides read TGTGCCAGCAGGACAGGGCCTACCGAGCAGTACTTC. Protein sequence: CASRTGPTEQYF.

The chain is built from TRBV28 and TRBJ2-2; 8 bases fit TRBD2. Trimming removed 3 bases from V and 5 bases from J; junction bases left unmatched: 8. This CDR3 contains 16 residues. Germline V gene data show CDR1 as MDHEN and CDR2 as SYDVKM. The CDR3 DNA sequence: TGTGCCAGCAGTTTCGGGCGGGGGGCCCTGACCGGGGAGCTGTTTTTT. This sequence encodes CASSFGRGALTGELFF.

The V and J genes are TRBV10-3 and TRBJ2-5; TRBD2 is a possible D gene (5 bases). The CDR3 sequence is 17 residues long. With 0 bases removed from V and 4 bases from J, the gap between germline ends came to 18 bases. Germline assignment: CDR1 ENHRY and CDR2 SYGVKD. The CDR3 protein is CAISESGLAQPGETQYF. CDR3 bases: TGTGCCATCAGTGAGTCAGGGTTAGCGCAGCCTGGAGAGACCCAGTACTTC.

Notes on this clone: Different DNA sequences within this sample yield the same CDR3. The chain recombines TRBV10-3 with TRBJ2-5, with 7 nucleotides matching TRBD1. The germline CDR1 and CDR2 sequences are ENHRY and SYGVKD. The CDR3 covers 13 residues. V lost 4 bases, J lost 4 bases, and 3 bases stayed unmatched. CDR3 sequence: CAISGAGGETQYF. The CDR3 DNA follows: TGTGCCATCAGTGGGGCAGGGGGAGAGACCCAGTACTTC.

The V gene is TRBV7-9, the J gene TRBJ2-7, with 9 bases that match TRBD1. V lost 4 bases and J lost 0; bases outside the gene matches: 7. Germline values: CDR1 SEHNR, CDR2 FQNEAQ (reference sequence). This CDR3 comprises 16 residues. Here the CDR3 reads CASSSTGTGSSYEQYF. The CDR3 coding sequence is TGTGCCAGCAGCTCCACCGGGACAGGGAGCTCCTACGAGCAGTACTTC.

The chain has TRBV12-1 and TRBJ2-3; the table's D call, TRBD1, was not checked against the DNA. TRBV12-1 represents a pseudogene. This CDR3 region has 15 residues. The CDR3 DNA follows: TGTGCCAGCAGCTTTGTACGCAGGTCGAAGGATACGCAGTATTTT. Its protein product is CASSFVRRSKDTQYF.

This clone was detected only once. This sequence joins TRBV7-9 and TRBJ2-3; D ambiguous. The V gene's germline CDR1 is SEHNR and CDR2 FQNEAQ (reference sequence). CDR3 size: 13 residues. The ends were cut back, 5 bases at V and 6 bases at J, with 12 bases in the middle. CDR3: CASSAKGRDTQYF. In nucleotides, the CDR3 is TGTGCCAGCAGCGCGAAGGGTAGGGATACGCAGTATTTT. The full variable domain, rest sourced from reference TRBV7-9 and TRBJ2-3, is DTGVSQNPRHKITKRGQNVTFRCDPISEHNRLYWYRQTLGQGPEFLTYFQNEAQLEKSRLLSDRFSAERPKGSFSTLEIQRTEQGDSAMYLCASSAKGRDTQYFGPGTRLTVL.

A note on this clone: Other nucleotide sequences in the sample specify the same CDR3. The gene calls are TRBV19 and TRBJ1-5, with 8 positions matching TRBD1. Per germline, CDR1 LNHDA and CDR2 SQIVND (reference sequence). The CDR3 covers 16 residues. J was trimmed by 0 bases and V by 5 bases; bases with no gene match: 6. In DNA, the CDR3 is TGTGCCAGTAGTCTCCGACAGGGGTATAGCAATCAGCCCCAGCATTTT. It yields the protein CASSLRQGYSNQPQHF.

The DNA of the CDR3 is TGTGCTAGTGGTCTCGCGGACAGTAGCAATCAGCCCCAGCATTTT. Protein: CASGLADSSNQPQHF. This chain uses TRBV12-5 with TRBJ1-5; TRBD1 might be the D (6 bases). The CDR3 length is 15 residues. The V gene lost 5 bases and the J gene lost 0 bases, with 11 bases spanning the gap. CDR1 LGHNT and CDR2 FRNRAP come from the germline V gene.

This chain connects TRBV4-3 to TRBJ2-5; TRBD2 is a possible D gene (5 bases). The end of the DNA fits TRBJ2-7 better, so the J call may be wrong. This CDR3 contains 15 residues. Germline CDR1 and CDR2: LGHNA and YSLEER. The CDR3 nucleotides are TGCGCCAGCAGCCAAGAAGTGAGCGGTTCCTACGAGCAGTACTTC. This codes for CASSQEVSGSYEQYF.

V and J are TRBV5-1 and TRBJ2-7, with 7 bases that match TRBD1. The V segment lost 4 bases and the J segment 3 bases; nucleotides outside the gene matches: 10. CDR3 length: 15 residues. Germline CDR1 and CDR2: SGHRS and YFSETQ. CDR3: CASSGGTGAVYEQYF. The CDR3 bases are TGCGCCAGCAGCGGGGGTACAGGGGCGGTCTACGAGCAGTACTTC. The entire variable domain, with the rest obtained from reference TRBV5-1 and TRBJ2-7, is as follows: KAGVTQTPRYLIKTRGQQVTLSCSPISGHRSVSWYQQTPGQGLQFLFEYFSETQRNKGNFPGRFSGRQFSNSRSEMNVSTLELGDSALYLCASSGGTGAVYEQYFGPGTRLTVT.

The chain uses TRBV6-1 and TRBJ2-1; 12 nucleotides match TRBD1. Germline CDR1 reads MNHNS; CDR2 reads SASEGT. The length of the CDR3 is 16 residues. The ends lost 1 base at V and 4 bases at J; junction bases unmatched: 2. CDR3 in DNA: TGTGCCAGCAGTGAAGGGGACAGGGGGCTATACAATGAGCAGTTCTTC. Its translation: CASSEGDRGLYNEQFF.

The chain uses TRBV5-1 and TRBJ1-3; 8 bases are shared with TRBD1. V gave up 1 base and J gave up 2 bases; unmatched junction bases: 5. In germline, CDR1 is SGHRS, CDR2 YFSETQ. The CDR3 loop spans 16 amino acids. CDR3: CASSLPTGDAGNTIYF. CDR3 nucleotide sequence: TGCGCCAGCAGCTTGCCGACAGGGGATGCTGGAAACACCATATATTTT.

The J gene is TRBJ1-2, the V gene TRBV4-1; D gene uncertain. The V end was cut by 0 bases, the J end by 7 bases, with 9 bases between. Germline V gene lookup returns CDR1 MGHRA and CDR2 YSYEKL. This CDR3 is built from 13 residues. The CDR3 sequence is CASSQEGIVGYTF. CDR3 nucleotides: TGCGCCAGCAGCCAAGAAGGCATTGTTGGCTACACCTTC.

The rearrangement joins TRBV27 to TRBJ2-5; 12 nucleotides match TRBD2. This CDR3 contains 13 residues. V lost 11 bases and J lost 5; bases outside the gene matches: 6. Looked up from germline, CDR1 is MNHEY and CDR2 is SMNVEV (reference sequence). CDR3 sequence reads: CAGGLAGIETQYF. In DNA, the CDR3 is TGTGCCGGAGGACTAGCGGGAATTGAGACCCAGTACTTC.

V and J are TRBV30 and TRBJ1-4, with D uncertain. In germline, CDR1 is GTSNPN, CDR2 SVGIG (reference sequence). The CDR3 consists of 14 residues. V was clipped by 1 base and J by 0 bases, with 6 bases between them. CDR3 nucleotides: TGTGCCTGGAGTGGCCTTGCAACTAATGAAAAACTGTTTTTT. It specifies CAWSGLATNEKLFF.

The chain is built from TRBV2 and TRBJ2-6, with D perhaps TRBD1 (5 bases). This CDR3 contains 16 residues. V dropped 6 bases and J dropped 3 bases, with 15 bases sitting between them. Germline CDR1 and CDR2: SNHLY and FYNNEI. CDR3 residues: CASSEQGISGANVLTF. The CDR3 DNA reads as TGTGCCAGCAGCGAGCAGGGAATCAGTGGGGCCAACGTCCTGACTTTC. The variable domain in full, with the rest retrieved from reference TRBV2 and TRBJ2-6, is EPEVTQTPSHQVTQMGQEVILRCVPISNHLYFYWYRQILGQKVEFLVSFYNNEISEKSEIFDDQFSVERPDGSNFTLKIRSTKLEDSAMYFCASSEQGISGANVLTFGAGSRLTVL.

This clone occurred a few times. This chain connects TRBV29-1 to TRBJ1-1, with D possibly being TRBD1 (5 bases). Germline CDR1 is SQVTM and CDR2 is ANQGSEA. This CDR3 has 16 amino acids. Trimming took off 7 bases at V and 0 bases at J, with 21 bases between the two ends. CDR3 nucleotide sequence: TGCAGCGCCTCGAGGGGCTTGGGGCTTATGAACACTGAAGCTTTCTTT. Protein sequence: CSASRGLGLMNTEAFF.

This clone was observed a handful of times. V is TRBV4-1 and J is TRBJ1-1, with a weak D call TRBD1 (6 bases). V gave up 3 bases and J gave up 1 base, with 12 bases separating them. The CDR3 runs to 15 residues. Germline CDR1 MGHRA, CDR2 YSYEKL. CDR3: CASSHIGQTNTEAFF. The CDR3, as DNA: TGCGCCAGCAGCCATATCGGACAGACGAACACTGAAGCTTTCTTT.

V usage is TRBV29-1 and J usage is TRBJ2-1; D not resolved. Trimming shortened V by 6 bases and J by 9 bases, and 15 bases separated the two germline ends. CDR1 and CDR2 (germline): SQVTM, ANQGSEA. The CDR3 extends over 12 amino acids. CDR3 sequence (DNA): TGCAGCGTAAGAACTCCCTGGGGTGAGCAGTTCTTC. Translation: CSVRTPWGEQFF.

V is TRBV4-1 and J is TRBJ2-7; TRBD1 agrees at 7 bases. V shed 0 bases, J shed 4 bases, and the junction held 9 bases outside the gene matches. CDR1 and CDR2 from the germline V gene are MGHRA and YSYEKL. This CDR3 comprises 16 residues. For the CDR3, the DNA is TGCGCCAGCAGCCAAGAGAAACAGGGGAGTTTATACGAGCAGTACTTC. This encodes CASSQEKQGSLYEQYF.

The chain joins TRBV6-1 to TRBJ2-7, with 8 bases fitting TRBD1. Germline V gene lookup returns CDR1 MNHNS and CDR2 SASEGT. The trim removed 6 bases at V and 2 bases at J, leaving 3 bases unmatched. The CDR3 has 13 residues. CDR3 sequence reads: CASRIQGAYEQYF. CDR3 sequence (DNA): TGTGCCAGCAGGATACAGGGGGCCTACGAGCAGTACTTC.